The sample holds many counts of the clone carrying this T cell receptor beta chain. The data originate from a study of T-cell reconstitution after alpha-beta-depleted transplantation in children. It was with unique molecular identifiers that the TCRbeta library was prepared. TCRdb analysed the PCR reads with MiXCR anew, one entry per CDR3 protein. This repertoire shows over 85,000 distinct CDR3 sequences, under 13% found once; its top ten account for 8%. The CDR3 consists of 15 residues. V was trimmed by 5 bases and J by 2 bases, leaving 12 bases between them. Germline values: CDR1 SGHNT, CDR2 YENEEA.

The chain uses TRBV11-3 and TRBJ2-2; D is perhaps TRBD1 (6 bases). The sequencing here drew on PBMCs from the stem cell graft donor, taken from the stem cell graft. The sequence was collected from a human donor who donated a stem cell graft to a child with acute lymphoblastic leukemia. CDR3 in amino acids: CASSPGTFNTGELFF. The CDR3 DNA reads TGTGCCAGCAGCCCCGGGACATTTAACACCGGGGAGCTGTTTTTT.